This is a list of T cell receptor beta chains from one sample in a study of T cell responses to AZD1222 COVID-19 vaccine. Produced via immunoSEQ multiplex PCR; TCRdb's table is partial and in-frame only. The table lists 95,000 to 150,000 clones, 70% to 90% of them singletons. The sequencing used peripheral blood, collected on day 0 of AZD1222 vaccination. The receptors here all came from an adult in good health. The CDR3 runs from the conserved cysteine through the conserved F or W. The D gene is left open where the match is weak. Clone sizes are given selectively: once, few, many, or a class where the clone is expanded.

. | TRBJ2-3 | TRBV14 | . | TGTGCCAGCAGCCGACTCGGTGGAGGGGGGACAGATACGCAGTATTTT | CASSRLGGGGTDTQYF
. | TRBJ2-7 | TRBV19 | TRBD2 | TGTGCCAGTCGAGCGGGAGGGCACGAGCAGTACTTC | CASRAGGHEQYF
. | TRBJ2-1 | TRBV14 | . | TGTGCCAGCGGTTTGACTCCCTTCACGACGCAGTTCTTC | CASGLTPFTTQFF
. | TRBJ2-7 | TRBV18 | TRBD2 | TGTGCCAGCTCAACAAACCGGGGGGTGTACGAGCAGTACTTC | CASSTNRGVYEQYF
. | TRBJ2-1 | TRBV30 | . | TGTGCCTGGGGAAGTCTAGGGAGCTCCTACAATGAGCAGTTCTTC | CAWGSLGSSYNEQFF
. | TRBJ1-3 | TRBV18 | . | TGTGCCAGCTCACCGATATCAGGGGCGATCTCTGGAAACACCATATATTTT | CASSPISGAISGNTIYF
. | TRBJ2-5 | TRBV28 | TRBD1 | TGTGCCAGCAGACCAGGGGGCAGAGAGACCCAGTACTTC | CASRPGGRETQYF
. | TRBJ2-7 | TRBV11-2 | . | TGTGCCAGCAGCTTACGGAGGGCCGACTACGAGCAGTACTTC | CASSLRRADYEQYF
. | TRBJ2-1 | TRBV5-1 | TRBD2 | TGCGCCAGCAGATTAGCGGGAACGGCCCCCCATGAGCAGTTCTTC | CASRLAGTAPHEQFF
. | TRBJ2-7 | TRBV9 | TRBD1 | TGTGCCAGCAGCCCTCGACCGGGACAGGGGGGAGAGCAGTACTTC | CASSPRPGQGGEQYF
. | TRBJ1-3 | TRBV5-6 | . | TGTGCCAGCAGCTTGGTAGGGATAGGAAACACCATATATTTT | CASSLVGIGNTIYF
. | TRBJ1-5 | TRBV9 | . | TGTGCCAGCAGCGTAGATGGAGGGGGTCAGCCCCAGCATTTT | CASSVDGGGQPQHF
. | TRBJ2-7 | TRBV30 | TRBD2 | TGTGCCTGGAGTCGTAGCGGGAATGGATTTTACGAGCAGTACTTC | CAWSRSGNGFYEQYF
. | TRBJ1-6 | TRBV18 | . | TGTGCCAGCTCACCAAACAGATATAATTCACCCCTCCACTTT | CASSPNRYNSPLHF
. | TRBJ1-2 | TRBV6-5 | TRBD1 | TGTGCCAGCAGCGCGGACAGGAATGGCTACACCTTC | CASSADRNGYTF
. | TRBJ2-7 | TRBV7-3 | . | TGTGCCAGCAGCTTATCCCCGGGGGCTTCCTACGAGCAGTACTTC | CASSLSPGASYEQYF
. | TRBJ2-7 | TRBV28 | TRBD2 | TGTGCCAGCAGTGTGACTAGCGGGAGCTCCTACGAGCAGTACTTC | CASSVTSGSSYEQYF
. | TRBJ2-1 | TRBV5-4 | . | TGTGCCAGCAGCTTGGCGAGGGGCCCCTACAATGAGCAGTTCTTC | CASSLARGPYNEQFF
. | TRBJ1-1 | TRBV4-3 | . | TGCGCCAGCAGCCAAGTGGCGAGGACTGAAGCTTTCTTT | CASSQVARTEAFF
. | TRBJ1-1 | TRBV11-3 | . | TGTGCCAGCAGCCCTAGGGGTCTGGGATCTAACACTGAAGCTTTCTTT | CASSPRGLGSNTEAFF
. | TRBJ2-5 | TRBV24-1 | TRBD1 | TGTGCCACCAGTGATTTCATGGGACAGCAAGAGACCCAGTACTTC | CATSDFMGQQETQYF
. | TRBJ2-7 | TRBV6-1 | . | TGTGCCAGCAGTGAACGGGGGAGAGGCGGCGAGCAGTACTTC | CASSERGRGGEQYF
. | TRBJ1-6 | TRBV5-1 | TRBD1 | TGCGCCAGCAGCAGGGGGACAGGGGGTTCACCCCTCCACTTT | CASSRGTGGSPLHF
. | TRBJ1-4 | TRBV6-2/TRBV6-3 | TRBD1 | TGTGCCAGCAGTGCTCAGGGGGCAGCGAAGGAAAAACTGTTTTTT | CASSAQGAAKEKLFF
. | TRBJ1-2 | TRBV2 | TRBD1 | TGTGCCAGCTACTCAGGTACCGGGACAGGGTTTCGTGGCTACACCTTC | CASYSGTGTGFRGYTF
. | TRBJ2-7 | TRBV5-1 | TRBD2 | TGCGCCAGCAGCTTGGAAGGGAGTCTAGCGGGCACCCGGGGGGACGAGCAGTACTTC | CASSLEGSLAGTRGDEQYF
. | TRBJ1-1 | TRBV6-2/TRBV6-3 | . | TGTGCCAGCAGTTACTCGATGGTACCCGGGGTGAACACTGAAGCTTTCTTT | CASSYSMVPGVNTEAFF
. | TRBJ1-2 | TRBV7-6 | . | TGTGCCAGCAGCTTAACTTCAACGGCGGCCTATGGCTACACCTTC | CASSLTSTAAYGYTF
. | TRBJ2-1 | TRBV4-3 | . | TGCGCCAGCAGCCAAGATGAGTGGGGGCGCTATGAGCAGTTCTTC | CASSQDEWGRYEQFF
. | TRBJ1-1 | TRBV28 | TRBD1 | TGTGCCAGCAGGGGGGCGGGTAGGGGGCGTTTGGACACTGAAGCTTTCTTT | CASRGAGRGRLDTEAFF
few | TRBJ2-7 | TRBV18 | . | TGTGCCAGCTCACCACAGTATAACGAGCAGTACTTC | CASSPQYNEQYF
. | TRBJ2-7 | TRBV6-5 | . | TGTGCCAGCAGCCCGGGGTCAGCCGACTACGAGCAGTACTTC | CASSPGSADYEQYF
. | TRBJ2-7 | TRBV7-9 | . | TGTGCCAGCAGCCCACGAGGACCTAAGGGATGGAGCTCCTACGAGCAGTACTTC | CASSPRGPKGWSSYEQYF
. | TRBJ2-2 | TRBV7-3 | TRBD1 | TGTGCCAGCAGCTTCTCGGGGACAGGGAATTTTGGGGAGCTGTTTTTT | CASSFSGTGNFGELFF
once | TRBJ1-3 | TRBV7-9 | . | TGTGCCAGCAGCCTCTCGAGAGACGTAACCTCTGGAAACACCATATATTTT | CASSLSRDVTSGNTIYF
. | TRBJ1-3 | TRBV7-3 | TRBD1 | TGTGCCAGCAGCTTCTCGGGACAGGGGTCTTCTGGAAACACCATATATTTT | CASSFSGQGSSGNTIYF
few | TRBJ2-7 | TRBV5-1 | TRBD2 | TGCGCCAGCAGACCTACTAGCGAGAGAAACTACGAGCAGTACTTC | CASRPTSERNYEQYF
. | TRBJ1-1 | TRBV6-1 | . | TGTGCCAGCAGTGACGGACCGAACACTGAAGCTTTCTTT | CASSDGPNTEAFF
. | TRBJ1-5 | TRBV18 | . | TGTGCCAGCTCACCAGGTTACGGGGCCTATAGCAATCAGCCCCAGCATTTT | CASSPGYGAYSNQPQHF
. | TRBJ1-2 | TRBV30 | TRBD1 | TGTGCCTGGACTCAAACCGGTCAGGGGGCGCTTATCTATGGCTACACCTTC | CAWTQTGQGALIYGYTF
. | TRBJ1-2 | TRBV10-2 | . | TGCGCCAGCAGGGGCGGGGGTTCAGCTGATGGCTACACCTTC | CASRGGGSADGYTF
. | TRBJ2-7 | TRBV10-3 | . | TGTGCCATCAGTGAGGGAAGCTACGAGCAGTACTTC | CAISEGSYEQYF
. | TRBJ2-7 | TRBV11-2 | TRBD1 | TGTGCCAGCAGCTGGGAGGGACAGGGGATCGCCTACGAGCAGTACTTC | CASSWEGQGIAYEQYF
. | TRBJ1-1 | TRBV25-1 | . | TGTGCCAGGTCAAAGAGAGGCAGACAAATGGAATGGACTGAAGCTTTCTTT | CARSKRGRQMEWTEAFF
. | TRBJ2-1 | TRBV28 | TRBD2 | TGTGCCAGCAGCCCAGGGGGACTAGCGTACAATGAGCAGTTCTTC | CASSPGGLAYNEQFF
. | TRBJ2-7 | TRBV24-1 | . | TGTGCCACCAGTGATTCTCCCAGCCCCTACGAGCAGTACTTC | CATSDSPSPYEQYF
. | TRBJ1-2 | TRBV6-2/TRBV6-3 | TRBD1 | TGTGCCAGCAGCAACAGGGGAATCTATGGCTACACCTTC | CASSNRGIYGYTF
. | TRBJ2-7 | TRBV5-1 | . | TGCGCCAGCAGCTTGGAGGACAGCTCCTACGAGCAGTACTTC | CASSLEDSSYEQYF
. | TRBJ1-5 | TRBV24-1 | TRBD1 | TGTGCCACCAGTGAACCGGGACAGGGCTCCAATCAGCCCCAGCATTTT | CATSEPGQGSNQPQHF
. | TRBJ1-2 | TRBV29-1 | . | TGCAGCGTTGAAGATTCACCGAGGCTGTCCTATGGCTACACCTTC | CSVEDSPRLSYGYTF
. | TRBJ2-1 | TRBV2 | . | TGTGCCAGCAGAGCTAATACGATCTCCTACAATGAGCAGTTCTTC | CASRANTISYNEQFF
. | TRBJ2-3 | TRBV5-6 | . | TGTGCCAGCAGCCTCCCCCAGGCAGATACGCAGTATTTT | CASSLPQADTQYF
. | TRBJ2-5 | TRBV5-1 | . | TGCGCCAGCAGCCCCTCACCCGGACCTATACAAGAGACCCAGTACTTC | CASSPSPGPIQETQYF